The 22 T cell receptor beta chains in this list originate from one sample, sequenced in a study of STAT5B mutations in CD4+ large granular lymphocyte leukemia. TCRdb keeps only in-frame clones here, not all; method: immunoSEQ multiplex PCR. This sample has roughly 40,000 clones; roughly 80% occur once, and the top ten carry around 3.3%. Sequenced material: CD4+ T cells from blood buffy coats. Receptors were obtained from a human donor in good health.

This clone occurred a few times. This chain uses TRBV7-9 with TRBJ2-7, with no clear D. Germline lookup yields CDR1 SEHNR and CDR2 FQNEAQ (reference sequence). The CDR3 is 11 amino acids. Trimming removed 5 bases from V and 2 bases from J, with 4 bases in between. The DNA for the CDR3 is TGTGCCAGCAGCGGCACCTACGAGCAGTACTTC. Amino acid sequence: CASSGTYEQYF.

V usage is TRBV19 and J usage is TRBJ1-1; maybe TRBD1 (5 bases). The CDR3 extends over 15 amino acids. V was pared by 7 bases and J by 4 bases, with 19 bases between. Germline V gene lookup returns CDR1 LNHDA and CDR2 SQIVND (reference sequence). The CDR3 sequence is CASTSSGRISTEAFF. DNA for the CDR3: TGTGCCAGTACCTCATCGGGACGGATATCCACTGAAGCTTTCTTT.

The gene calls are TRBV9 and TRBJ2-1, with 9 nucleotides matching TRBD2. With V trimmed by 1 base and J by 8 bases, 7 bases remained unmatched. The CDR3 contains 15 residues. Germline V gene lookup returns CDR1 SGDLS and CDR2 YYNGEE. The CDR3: CASSVSGGNYYEQFF. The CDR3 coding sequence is TGTGCCAGCAGCGTAAGCGGGGGGAATTACTATGAGCAGTTCTTC.

This chain's CDR3 is CASTSGQGYSYEQYF. In nucleotides, the CDR3 is TGTGCCAGCACCTCGGGACAGGGGTACTCCTACGAGCAGTACTTC. The gene calls are TRBV28 and TRBJ2-7; TRBD1 matches at 10 bases. CDR3 length equals 15 residues. Germline trimming cut 7 bases from V and 0 bases from J; bases unmatched to any gene: 6. Per the germline V gene, CDR1 is MDHEN and CDR2 is SYDVKM.

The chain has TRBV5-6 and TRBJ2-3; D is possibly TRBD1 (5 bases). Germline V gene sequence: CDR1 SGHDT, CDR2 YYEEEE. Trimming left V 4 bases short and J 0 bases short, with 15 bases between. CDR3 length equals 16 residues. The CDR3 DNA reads TGTGCCAGCAGCCCCAGGGTATCCCTCAGCACAGATACGCAGTATTTT. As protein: CASSPRVSLSTDTQYF.

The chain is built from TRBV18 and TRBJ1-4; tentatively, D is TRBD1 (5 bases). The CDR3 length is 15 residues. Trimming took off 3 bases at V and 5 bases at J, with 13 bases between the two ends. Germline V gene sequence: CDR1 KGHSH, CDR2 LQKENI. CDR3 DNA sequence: TGTGCCAGCTCACCCAACCAGGGAAGAAATGAAAAACTGTTTTTT. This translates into CASSPNQGRNEKLFF. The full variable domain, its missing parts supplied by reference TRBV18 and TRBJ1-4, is NAGVMQNPRHLVRRRGQEARLRCSPMKGHSHVYWYRQLPEEGLKFMVYLQKENIIDESGMPKERFSAEFPKEGPSILRIQQVVRGDSAAYFCASSPNQGRNEKLFFGSGTQLSVL.

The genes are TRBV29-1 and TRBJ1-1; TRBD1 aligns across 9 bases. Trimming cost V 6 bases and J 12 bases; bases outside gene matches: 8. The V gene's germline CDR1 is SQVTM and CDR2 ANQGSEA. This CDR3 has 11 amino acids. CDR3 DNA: TGCAGCGTCTGGGACAGGGCGAAGTCTTTCTTT. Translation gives CSVWDRAKSFF.

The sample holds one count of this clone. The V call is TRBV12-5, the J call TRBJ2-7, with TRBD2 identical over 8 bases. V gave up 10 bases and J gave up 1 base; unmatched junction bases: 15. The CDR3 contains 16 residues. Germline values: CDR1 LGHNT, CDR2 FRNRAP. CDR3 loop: CATQHDLAGTSYEQYF. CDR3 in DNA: TGTGCTACCCAGCACGATTTAGCGGGGACGTCCTACGAGCAGTACTTC.

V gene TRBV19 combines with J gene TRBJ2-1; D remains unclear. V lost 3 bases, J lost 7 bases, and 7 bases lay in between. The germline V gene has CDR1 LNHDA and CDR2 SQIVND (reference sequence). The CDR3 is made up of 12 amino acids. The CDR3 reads CASSMRENEQFF. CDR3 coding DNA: TGTGCCAGTAGTATGCGCGAGAATGAGCAGTTCTTC.

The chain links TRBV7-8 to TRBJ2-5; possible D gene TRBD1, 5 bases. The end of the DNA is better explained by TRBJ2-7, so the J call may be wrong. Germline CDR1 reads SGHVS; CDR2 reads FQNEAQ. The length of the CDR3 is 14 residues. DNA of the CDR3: TGTGCCAGCAGCTTAGTATGGGGCCGGGACGAGCAGTACTTC. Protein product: CASSLVWGRDEQYF.

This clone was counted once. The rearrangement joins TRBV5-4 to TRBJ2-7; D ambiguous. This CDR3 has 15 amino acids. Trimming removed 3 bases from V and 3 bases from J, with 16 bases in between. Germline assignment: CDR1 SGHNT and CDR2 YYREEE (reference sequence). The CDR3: CASSSYSSVGYEQYF. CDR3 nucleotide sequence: TGTGCCAGCAGCTCGTACAGCTCCGTGGGCTACGAGCAGTACTTC.

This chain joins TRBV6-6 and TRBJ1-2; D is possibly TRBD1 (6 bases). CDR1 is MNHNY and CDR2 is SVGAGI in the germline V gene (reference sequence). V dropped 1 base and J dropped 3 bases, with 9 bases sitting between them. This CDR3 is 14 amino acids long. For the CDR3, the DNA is TGTGCCAGCAGTTACTTGCAGGGGTACTATGGCTACACCTTC. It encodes CASSYLQGYYGYTF.

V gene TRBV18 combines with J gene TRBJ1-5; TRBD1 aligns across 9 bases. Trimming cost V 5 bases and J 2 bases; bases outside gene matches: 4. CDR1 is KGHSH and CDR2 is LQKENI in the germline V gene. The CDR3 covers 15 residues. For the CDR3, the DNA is TGTGCCAGCTCAGAGGACAGGGGAGGCAATCAGCCCCAGCATTTT. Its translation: CASSEDRGGNQPQHF.

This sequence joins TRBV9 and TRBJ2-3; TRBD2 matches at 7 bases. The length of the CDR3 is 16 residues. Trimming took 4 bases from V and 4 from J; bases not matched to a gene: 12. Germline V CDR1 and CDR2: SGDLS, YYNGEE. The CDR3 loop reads CASSPLKVRGADTQYF. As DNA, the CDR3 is TGTGCCAGCAGCCCACTTAAGGTTCGGGGGGCAGATACGCAGTATTTT.

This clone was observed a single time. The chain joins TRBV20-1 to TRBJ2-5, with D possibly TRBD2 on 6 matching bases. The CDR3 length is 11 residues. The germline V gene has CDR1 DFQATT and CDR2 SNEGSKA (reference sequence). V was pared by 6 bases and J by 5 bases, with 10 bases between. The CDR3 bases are TGCAGTGCAGCGGAGGGGGAGACCCAGTACTTC. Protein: CSAAEGETQYF.

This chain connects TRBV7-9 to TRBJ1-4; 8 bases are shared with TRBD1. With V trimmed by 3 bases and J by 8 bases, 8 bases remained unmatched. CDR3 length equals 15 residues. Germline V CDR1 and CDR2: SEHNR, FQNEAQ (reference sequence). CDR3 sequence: CASSFGQGMNEKLFF. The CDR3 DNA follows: TGTGCCAGCAGCTTCGGACAGGGTATGAACGAAAAACTGTTTTTT.

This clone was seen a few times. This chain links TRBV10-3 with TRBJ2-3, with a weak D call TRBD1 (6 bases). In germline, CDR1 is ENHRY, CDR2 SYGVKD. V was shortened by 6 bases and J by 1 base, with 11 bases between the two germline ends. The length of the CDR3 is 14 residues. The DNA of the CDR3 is TGTGCCATCAGAACAGGGATTCGCACAGATACGCAGTATTTT. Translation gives CAIRTGIRTDTQYF.

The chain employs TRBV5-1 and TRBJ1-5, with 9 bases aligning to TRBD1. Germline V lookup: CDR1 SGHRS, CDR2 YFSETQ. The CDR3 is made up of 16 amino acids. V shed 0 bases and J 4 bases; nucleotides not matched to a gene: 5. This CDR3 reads CASSLGQGGTNQPQHF. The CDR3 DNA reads TGCGCCAGCAGCTTGGGACAGGGGGGGACAAATCAGCCCCAGCATTTT. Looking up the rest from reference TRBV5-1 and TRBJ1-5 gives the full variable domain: KAGVTQTPRYLIKTRGQQVTLSCSPISGHRSVSWYQQTPGQGLQFLFEYFSETQRNKGNFPGRFSGRQFSNSRSEMNVSTLELGDSALYLCASSLGQGGTNQPQHFGDGTRLSIL.

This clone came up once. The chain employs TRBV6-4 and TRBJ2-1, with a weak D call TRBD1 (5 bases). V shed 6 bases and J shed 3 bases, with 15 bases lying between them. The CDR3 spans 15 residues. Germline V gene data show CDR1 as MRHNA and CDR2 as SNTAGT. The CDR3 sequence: CASRLPDRYYNEQFF. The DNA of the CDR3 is TGTGCCAGCAGACTTCCCGACAGATACTACAATGAGCAGTTCTTC.

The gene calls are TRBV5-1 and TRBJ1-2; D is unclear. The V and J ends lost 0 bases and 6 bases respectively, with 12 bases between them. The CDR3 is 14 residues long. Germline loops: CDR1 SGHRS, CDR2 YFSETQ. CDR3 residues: CASSLDTPEDGYTF. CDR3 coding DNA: TGCGCCAGCAGCTTGGACACCCCGGAGGATGGCTACACCTTC.

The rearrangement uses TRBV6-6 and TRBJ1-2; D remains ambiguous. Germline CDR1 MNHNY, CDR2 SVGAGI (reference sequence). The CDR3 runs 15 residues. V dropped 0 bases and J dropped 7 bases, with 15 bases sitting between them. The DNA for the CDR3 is TGTGCCAGCAGTTACTCAGCGGGCTGGATTGGTGGCTACACCTTC. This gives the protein CASSYSAGWIGGYTF.

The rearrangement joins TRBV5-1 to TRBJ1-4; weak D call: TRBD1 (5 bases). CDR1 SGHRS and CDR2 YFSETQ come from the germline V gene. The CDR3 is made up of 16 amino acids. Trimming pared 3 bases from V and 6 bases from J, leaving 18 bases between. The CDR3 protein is CASSSIGRGDDEKLFF. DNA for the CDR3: TGCGCCAGCAGCTCTATCGGGAGGGGAGATGATGAAAAACTGTTTTTT.